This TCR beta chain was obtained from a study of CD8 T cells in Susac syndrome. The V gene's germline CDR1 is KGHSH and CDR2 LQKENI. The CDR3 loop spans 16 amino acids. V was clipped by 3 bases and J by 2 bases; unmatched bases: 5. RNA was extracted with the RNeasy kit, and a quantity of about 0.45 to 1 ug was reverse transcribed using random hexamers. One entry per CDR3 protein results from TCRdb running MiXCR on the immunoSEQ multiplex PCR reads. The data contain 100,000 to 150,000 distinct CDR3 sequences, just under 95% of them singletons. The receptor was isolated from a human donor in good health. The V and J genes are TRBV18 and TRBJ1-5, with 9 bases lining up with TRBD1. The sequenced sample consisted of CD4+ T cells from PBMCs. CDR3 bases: TGTGCCAGCTCACCGGCGGGACAGGGTGGCAATCAGCCCCAGCATTTT. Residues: CASSPAGQGGNQPQHF. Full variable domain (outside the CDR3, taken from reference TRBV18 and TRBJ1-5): NAGVMQNPRHLVRRRGQEARLRCSPMKGHSHVYWYRQLPEEGLKFMVYLQKENIIDESGMPKERFSAEFPKEGPSILRIQQVVRGDSAAYFCASSPAGQGGNQPQHFGDGTRLSIL.